This TCR beta chain was recorded in a study of blood T cells in healthy people across ages. Whole-study findings and limits: CMV infection status of these donors was not known. Conclusively comparing naive with antigen-experienced cells was impossible with unsorted PBMCs.

Alongside a J-beta primer mix, a sample-barcoded 5' primer served in a second PCR lasting roughly 7 to 12 cycles. Every molecule of cDNA carried a tag from a template-switch adaptor with 12 random nucleotides. One entry per CDR3 protein, called by TCRdb with MiXCR from the 5' RACE reads. The sample contains roughly 730,000 distinct CDR3 sequences, just over 55% of which appear only once. Russia was home to the donors, healthy Caucasian individuals aged roughly 6 to 90. A word on this clonotype: The antigen is unknown.

CDR3 length: 13 amino acids. V lost 4 bases to trimming and J lost 9 bases, with 10 bases between them. Germline lookup yields CDR1 MDHEN and CDR2 SYDVKM. The V and J genes are TRBV28 and TRBJ1-6; D is undetermined. The source is a man aged 35 to 55 in good health. Sample: blood. CDR3 bases: TGTGCCAGCAGTTCGGCCCACAGTTCACCCCTCCACTTT. This encodes CASSSAHSSPLHF.